The clone carrying this T cell receptor beta chain was detected ten times or more. Its antigen is not identified. These data come from a study of T-cell memory formation after mild COVID-19. Findings of the study overall: Pre-infection memory showed some responding clones, and this suggested that cross-reactive memory joined. Clones contracting across day 15 to 85 had a balanced CD4/CD8 profile; later expanding clones leaned CD4+. CD4+ contracting clones lay mainly in CM and EM, CD8+ ones in EMRA.

TCRdb re-called the 5' RACE reads with MiXCR, one entry per CDR3 protein. The sample has around 90,000 distinct CDR3 sequences; about 15% are singletons. This sequence originates from a man between 18 and 35 years old who had mild COVID-19 (a few samples of this study predate the infection). Cell type and time point are not known. Sequencing was done on a sample of PBMCs or a T cell subset sorted from them (not recorded which).

DNA of the CDR3: TGTGCCAGCGAGGGGGTTTTAGGAAAACTGTTTTTT. Its translation is CASEGVLGKLFF. V and J are TRBV6-2 or TRBV6-3 and TRBJ1-4, with a weak D call TRBD1 (6 bases). The CDR3 has 12 amino acids. The V and J ends lost 8 bases and 10 bases respectively, with 14 bases between them. The germline V gene encodes CDR1 MNHEY and CDR2 SVGEGT.